Each of the 29 T cell receptor beta chains below was sequenced from the same sample in a study of long-term antiretroviral therapy in people with HIV. Run at survey level, the immunoSEQ assay was version v3.0. Assay: immunoSEQ multiplex PCR; the TCRdb copy retains only in-frame clones and omits some. The sample lists fewer than 35,000 clones, about 80% occurring once. Sequences were derived from unsorted PBMCs, sampled 2 years after starting antiretroviral therapy. All receptors derive from a woman in her fifties or sixties with HIV.

The genes are TRBV18 and TRBJ1-1; D not resolved. The CDR3 is made up of 15 amino acids. Germline assignment: CDR1 KGHSH and CDR2 LQKENI. The ends were cut back, 5 bases at V and 0 bases at J, with 13 bases in the middle. The CDR3 DNA follows: TGTGCCAGCTCAGAGGGTGGACCTTTGAACACTGAAGCTTTCTTT. This gives the protein CASSEGGPLNTEAFF.

This clone was observed once. CDR3 loop: CASSQEAKNTEAFF. The CDR3 nucleotides are TGCGCCAGCAGCCAAGAAGCGAAGAACACTGAAGCTTTCTTT. This rearrangement joins TRBV5-1 to TRBJ1-1; D not resolved. Trimming stripped 4 bases from V and 1 base from J, with 11 bases between. CDR1 and CDR2 from the germline V gene are SGHRS and YFSETQ. The CDR3 consists of 14 residues.

The chain has TRBV25-1 and TRBJ1-3, with D uncertain. Germline CDR1 and CDR2: MGHDK and SYGVNS. The CDR3 spans 13 residues. The germline V and J ends were trimmed by 0 bases and 4 bases, with 4 bases remaining between them. CDR3 coding DNA: TGTGCCAGCAGTGAATACGTCGGAAACACCATATATTTT. It yields the protein CASSEYVGNTIYF.

The chain combines TRBV11-2 with TRBJ1-2; a possible D gene is TRBD1 (5 bases). The V and J ends lost 1 base and 3 bases respectively, with 18 bases between them. Germline V gives CDR1 SGHAT, CDR2 FQNNGV. The CDR3 totals 17 residues. For the CDR3, the DNA is TGTGCCAGCAGCTTAGCGTTCGTCGCGGGGCCTGACTATGGCTACACCTTC. As protein: CASSLAFVAGPDYGYTF.

This sequence joins TRBV18 and TRBJ1-2, with D hard to call. This CDR3 spans 13 amino acids. Germline V gene data show CDR1 as KGHSH and CDR2 as LQKENI. Trimming removed 5 bases from V and 3 bases from J, with 10 bases in between. The CDR3 nucleotides read TGTGCCAGCTCAAGCACAGCCGACTATGGCTACACCTTC. The encoded protein is CASSSTADYGYTF.

Here the CDR3 DNA reads TGCGCCAGCAGACTCGACAGGGGGTCTGGAAACACCATATATTTT. This gives the protein CASRLDRGSGNTIYF. The rearrangement links TRBV5-1 to TRBJ1-3, with 9 bases identical to TRBD1. The germline gives CDR1 SGHRS, CDR2 YFSETQ. V lost 5 bases, J lost 1 base, and 4 bases stayed unmatched. The length of the CDR3 is 15 residues. Complete variable domain (other parts from reference TRBV5-1 and TRBJ1-3): KAGVTQTPRYLIKTRGQQVTLSCSPISGHRSVSWYQQTPGQGLQFLFEYFSETQRNKGNFPGRFSGRQFSNSRSEMNVSTLELGDSALYLCASRLDRGSGNTIYFGEGSWLTVV.

The chain couples TRBV7-8 to TRBJ2-7; D possibly corresponds to TRBD2 (5 bases). Germline V gene data show CDR1 as SGHVS and CDR2 as FQNEAQ. CDR3 length: 15 residues. V was cut by 2 bases and J by 3 bases, with 14 bases left in between. As DNA, the CDR3 is TGTGCCAGCAGCTTACTGTCGCATCGGGACTACGAGCAGTACTTC. It encodes CASSLLSHRDYEQYF.

The gene calls are TRBV4-1 and TRBJ2-2; D unresolved. The V end lost 2 bases, the J end lost 4 bases, and 8 bases lay between the germline ends. CDR1 is MGHRA and CDR2 is YSYEKL in the germline V gene. The CDR3 contains 14 residues. The chain's CDR3 is CASSQRPTTGELFF. Written as DNA, the CDR3 is TGCGCCAGCAGCCAAAGACCGACCACCGGGGAGCTGTTTTTT.

The V and J genes are TRBV2 and TRBJ1-6; unclear D gene. V was pared by 6 bases and J by 8 bases, with 17 bases between. The CDR3 length is 15 residues. Germline CDR1 reads SNHLY; CDR2 reads FYNNEI. CDR3 coding DNA: TGTGCCAGCAGGACCCCGGCGGGTAATTATTCACCCCTCCACTTT. This codes for CASRTPAGNYSPLHF. The complete variable domain, with remaining parts taken from reference TRBV2 and TRBJ1-6, reads EPEVTQTPSHQVTQMGQEVILRCVPISNHLYFYWYRQILGQKVEFLVSFYNNEISEKSEIFDDQFSVERPDGSNFTLKIRSTKLEDSAMYFCASRTPAGNYSPLHFGNGTRLTVT.

The CDR3 DNA follows: TGTGCCAGCAGCTCGCTCTGGTACAATGAGCAGTTCTTC. This encodes CASSSLWYNEQFF. The chain links TRBV13 to TRBJ2-1; D is ambiguous. V was clipped by 4 bases and J by 4 bases, with 8 bases between them. CDR3 length equals 13 residues. The V gene's germline CDR1 is PRHDT and CDR2 FYEKMQ (reference sequence). The variable domain in full, completed from reference TRBV13 and TRBJ2-1, reads AAGVIQSPRHLIKEKRETATLKCYPIPRHDTVYWYQQGPGQDPQFLISFYEKMQSDKGSIPDRFSAQQFSDYHSELNMSSLELGDSALYFCASSSLWYNEQFFGPGTRLTVL.

This chain joins TRBV27 and TRBJ2-5; 11 bases agree with TRBD1. The CDR3 contains 17 residues. CDR1 is MNHEY and CDR2 is SMNVEV in the germline V gene (reference sequence). V gave up 6 bases and J gave up 7 bases; unmatched junction bases: 16. Here the CDR3 reads CASRPRSRTGGSRTQYF. The CDR3 coding sequence is TGTGCCAGCAGACCCAGGTCCCGGACAGGGGGCAGTCGGACCCAGTACTTC.

Turning to this clone: Germline is not matched at one junction end, which may reflect a read error. The chain has TRBV7-2 and TRBJ2-1; 9 bases map to TRBD1. CDR1 and CDR2 (germline): SGHTA, FQGNSA. CDR3 length equals 16 residues. The CDR3 loop is CASSKQGAEAANGQFF. Written as DNA, the CDR3 is TGTGCCAGCAGCAAACAGGGGGCGGAAGCGGCTAATGGGCAGTTCTTC.

The V gene is TRBV6-5, the J gene TRBJ2-2; TRBD1 aligns across 7 bases. V shed 6 bases, J shed 6 bases, and the junction held 7 bases outside the gene matches. Germline V gene lookup returns CDR1 MNHEY and CDR2 SVGAGI. This CDR3 region has 14 residues. CDR3 nucleotides: TGTGCCAGCAGATCGACAGGGCGTTCCGGGGAGCTGTTTTTT. Translating gives CASRSTGRSGELFF.

This clone turned up a few times. DNA for the CDR3: TGTGCTAGTGGTTTGGGACAGCCAGAATATAATTCACCCCTCCACTTT. Residues: CASGLGQPEYNSPLHF. The genes are TRBV12-5 and TRBJ1-6, with D maybe TRBD1 (5 bases). V gave up 1 base and J gave up 4 bases, with 11 bases separating them. CDR1 is LGHNT, CDR2 FRNRAP, per germline. The CDR3 consists of 16 residues.

J is TRBJ2-1 and V is TRBV27, with D tentatively TRBD1 or TRBD2 (6 bases each). V was clipped by 0 bases and J by 4 bases, with 13 bases between them. In germline, CDR1 is MNHEY, CDR2 SMNVEV (reference sequence). The CDR3 is 16 residues long. CDR3 in DNA: TGTGCCAGCAGTTTATCGGGTTCGGGGGCGTACAATGAGCAGTTCTTC. This translates into CASSLSGSGAYNEQFF.

This clone was seen just once. The chain uses TRBV27 and TRBJ2-7; perhaps TRBD1 as D (6 bases). This CDR3 region has 14 residues. Germline assignment: CDR1 MNHEY and CDR2 SMNVEV (reference sequence). V was trimmed by 2 bases and J by 4 bases, leaving 12 bases between them. The CDR3 DNA reads as TGTGCCAGCAGTTTAAGGGGGTCGGGTTACGAGCAGTACTTC. Its translation: CASSLRGSGYEQYF.

The V and J genes are TRBV29-1 and TRBJ2-5, with a weak D call TRBD1 (5 bases). Germline V gene sequence: CDR1 SQVTM, CDR2 ANQGSEA. Between the trimmed V and J ends, which lost 4 bases and 5 bases, there was a span of 5 bases. The length of the CDR3 is 10 residues. The CDR3 DNA reads TGCAGCGTTGCAGGGGAGACCCAGTACTTC. Translated: CSVAGETQYF. The full variable domain, rest sourced from reference TRBV29-1 and TRBJ2-5, is SAVISQKPSRDICQRGTSLTIQCQVDSQVTMMFWYRQQPGQSLTLIATANQGSEATYESGFVIDKFPISRPNLTFSTLTVSNMSPEDSSIYLCSVAGETQYFGPGTRLLVL.

The rearrangement joins TRBV10-3 to TRBJ2-5; D might be TRBD2 (6 bases). There are 16 residues in the CDR3. The V gene lost 2 bases and the J gene lost 5 bases, with 18 bases spanning the gap. Germline V gives CDR1 ENHRY, CDR2 SYGVKD. The CDR3 protein is CAISERGTWPGETQYF. The CDR3 DNA reads as TGTGCCATCAGTGAGAGAGGGACTTGGCCGGGGGAGACCCAGTACTTC.

This chain joins TRBV5-4 and TRBJ1-4; D not resolved. The germline V gene encodes CDR1 SGHNT and CDR2 YYREEE (reference sequence). The CDR3 totals 13 residues. V was clipped by 0 bases and J by 8 bases, with 8 bases between them. CDR3: CASSLVGGEKLFF. Here the CDR3 DNA reads TGTGCCAGCAGCTTGGTAGGCGGGGAAAAACTGTTTTTT.

The chain couples TRBV11-2 to TRBJ2-2; D perhaps matches TRBD1 (5 bases). CDR1 and CDR2 from the germline V gene are SGHAT and FQNNGV. The CDR3 covers 13 residues. Trimming stripped 5 bases from V and 5 bases from J, with 9 bases between. CDR3 nucleotide sequence: TGTGCCAGCAGCAACAGACAGACCGGGGAGCTGTTTTTT. Translated: CASSNRQTGELFF.

The CDR3 region is CASSLTGGKTEAFF. The CDR3 DNA reads TGTGCCAGCAGTCTCACAGGGGGTAAAACTGAAGCTTTCTTT. This chain joins TRBV7-9 and TRBJ1-1, with 8 positions matching TRBD1. The junction had 8 bases not matched to a gene; V was cut back by 6 bases and J by 5 bases. The CDR3 covers 14 residues. Germline CDR1 SEHNR, CDR2 FQNEAQ (reference sequence).

This clone was observed a few times. In nucleotides, the CDR3 is TGTGCCAGCACGGCTAGCGGGGGGGATACGCAGTATTTT. As protein: CASTASGGDTQYF. The chain has TRBV6-5 and TRBJ2-3; 11 bases match TRBD2. The CDR3 consists of 13 residues. After removal of 7 bases from V and 6 bases from J, the junction contained 3 bases not matched to a gene. Per germline, CDR1 MNHEY and CDR2 SVGAGI.

This chain connects TRBV6-6 to TRBJ2-7; weak D call: TRBD1 (6 bases). The CDR3 contains 15 residues. Germline CDR1 and CDR2: MNHNY and SVGAGI (reference sequence). Trimming stripped 0 bases from V and 1 base from J, with 10 bases between. The CDR3 is CASSYSGAKSYEQYF. CDR3 nucleotide sequence: TGTGCCAGCAGTTACTCGGGGGCTAAGTCCTACGAGCAGTACTTC.

V is TRBV5-1 and J is TRBJ1-1, with TRBD1 as a possible D gene (6 bases). This CDR3 region has 12 residues. V was cut by 4 bases and J by 10 bases, with 14 bases left in between. The germline V gene encodes CDR1 SGHRS and CDR2 YFSETQ. The CDR3 loop is CASSGLQGSAFF. The CDR3 DNA reads TGCGCCAGCAGCGGGTTACAGGGATCAGCTTTCTTT.

CDR3 sequence: CAWVGQGNTIYF. The CDR3, as DNA: TGTGCCTGGGTTGGACAGGGAAACACCATATATTTT. The chain is built from TRBV30 and TRBJ1-3; tentatively, D is TRBD1 (6 bases). This CDR3 contains 12 residues. Germline loops: CDR1 GTSNPN, CDR2 SVGIG (reference sequence). Deletions cut 5 bases from V and 4 bases from J, with 9 bases between.

The rearrangement links TRBV27 to TRBJ1-4; 7 bases are shared with TRBD1. In germline, CDR1 is MNHEY, CDR2 SMNVEV (reference sequence). The CDR3 extends over 14 amino acids. V lost 6 bases, J lost 2 bases, and 3 bases stayed unmatched. This CDR3 is CASSFRGTNEKLFF. In DNA form, the CDR3 reads TGTGCCAGCAGCTTCAGGGGGACTAATGAAAAACTGTTTTTT.

V usage is TRBV5-1 and J usage is TRBJ2-5; no firm D call. The CDR3 consists of 15 residues. Germline CDR1 reads SGHRS; CDR2 reads YFSETQ. V lost 0 bases, J lost 2 bases, and 11 bases lay in between. DNA for the CDR3: TGCGCCAGCAGCTTGGATCTGCGAATGCAAGAGACCCAGTACTTC. This sequence encodes CASSLDLRMQETQYF.

The J gene is TRBJ2-2, the V gene TRBV27, with 12 bases identical to TRBD2. The CDR3 has 16 residues. V shed 3 bases, J shed 5 bases, and the junction held 4 bases outside the gene matches. Germline CDR1 and CDR2: MNHEY and SMNVEV (reference sequence). The CDR3 region is CASSFGTSGLTGELFF. The CDR3 DNA is TGTGCCAGCAGTTTCGGGACTAGCGGGTTGACCGGGGAGCTGTTTTTT.

The chain recombines TRBV5-1 with TRBJ2-2; no definite D call. V lost 3 bases and J 0 bases, leaving 9 bases between the germline ends. The CDR3 runs 15 residues. Germline CDR1 is SGHRS and CDR2 is YFSETQ. DNA for the CDR3: TGCGCCAGCAGCTCGGGCGTAGCGAACACCGGGGAGCTGTTTTTT. This sequence encodes CASSSGVANTGELFF.